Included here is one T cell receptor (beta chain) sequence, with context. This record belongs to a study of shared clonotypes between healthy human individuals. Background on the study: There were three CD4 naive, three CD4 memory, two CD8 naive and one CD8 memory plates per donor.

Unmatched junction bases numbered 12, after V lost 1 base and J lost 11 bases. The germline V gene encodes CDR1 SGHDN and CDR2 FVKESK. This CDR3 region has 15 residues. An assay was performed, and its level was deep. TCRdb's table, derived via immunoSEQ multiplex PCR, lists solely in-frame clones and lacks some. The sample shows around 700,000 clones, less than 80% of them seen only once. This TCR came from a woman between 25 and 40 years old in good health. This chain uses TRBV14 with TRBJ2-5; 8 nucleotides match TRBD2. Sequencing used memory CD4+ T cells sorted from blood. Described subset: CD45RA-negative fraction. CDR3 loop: CASSQAGGLWNEQYF. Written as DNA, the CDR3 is TGTGCCAGCAGCCAAGCGGGAGGGCTTTGGAATGAGCAGTACTTC.